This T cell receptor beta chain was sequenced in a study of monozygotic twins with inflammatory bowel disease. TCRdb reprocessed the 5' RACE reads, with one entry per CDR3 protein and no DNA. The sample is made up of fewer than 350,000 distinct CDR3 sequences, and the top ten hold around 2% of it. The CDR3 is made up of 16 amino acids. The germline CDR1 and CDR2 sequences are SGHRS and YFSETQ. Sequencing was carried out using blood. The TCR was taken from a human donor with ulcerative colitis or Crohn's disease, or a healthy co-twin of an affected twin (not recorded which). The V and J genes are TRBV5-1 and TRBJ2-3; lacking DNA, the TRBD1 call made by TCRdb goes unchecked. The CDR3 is CASNSITTGSTDTQYF.